Following are 10 T cell receptor beta chains from one sample sequenced in a study of T cell repertoires in cytomegalovirus infection. These receptors are not linked to any known antigen. Each CDR3 protein is one row after TCRdb ran MiXCR on the reads. This sample has about 920,000 distinct CDR3 sequences; around 32% occur once, and the top ten carry over 12%. The sequencing used cultured CD8+ T cells from PBMCs, collected from culture after CMV antigen stimulation. These receptors all stem from a human donor in good health (CMV status not recorded). Some clones in this sample may be carry-over from other donors' samples.

V usage is TRBV5-6 and J usage is TRBJ2-3; D could derive from TRBD1 or TRBD2 (5 bases each). This CDR3 has 16 residues. Germline lookup yields CDR1 SGHDT and CDR2 YYEEEE. The ends were cut back, 3 bases at V and 2 bases at J, with 16 bases in the middle. The CDR3 DNA reads as TGTGCCAGCAGCTGGGCAGGGACGGTCTACACAGATACGCAGTATTTT. Protein sequence: CASSWAGTVYTDTQYF.

This clonotype was recorded a few times. The V gene is TRBV7-4, the J gene TRBJ2-5; 12 bases map to TRBD2. The CDR3 is made up of 16 amino acids. The germline CDR1 and CDR2 sequences are SGHVT and SQSDAQ. The junction had 6 bases not matched to a gene; V was cut back by 3 bases and J by 4 bases. The CDR3 is CASSFLAGGHRETQYF. The CDR3 DNA reads TGTGCCAGCAGCTTTCTAGCGGGGGGGCACCGAGAGACCCAGTACTTC.

This clonotype was picked up a small number of times. The chain employs TRBV6-5 and TRBJ2-2; D gene ambiguous. This CDR3 region has 15 residues. The V end lost 6 bases, the J end lost 1 base, and 12 bases lay between the germline ends. The germline CDR1 and CDR2 sequences are MNHEY and SVGAGI. CDR3 DNA sequence: TGTGCCAGCAGAGAGGACGGCCTGAACACCGGGGAGCTGTTTTTT. Translating it yields CASREDGLNTGELFF.

About this clonotype: Germline and junction disagree at one end, which may indicate a read error. The chain has TRBV2 and TRBJ2-1; 8 nucleotides line up with TRBD2. The CDR3 has 15 amino acids. Germline CDR1 reads SNHLY; CDR2 reads FYNNEI. CDR3 loop: CASSQAGDPYNEQFF. DNA for the CDR3: TGTGCCAGCAGTCAAGCGGGGGACCCCTACAATGAGCAGTTCTTC. The full variable domain, with the rest looked up from reference TRBV2 and TRBJ2-1, is EPEVTQTPSHQVTQMGQEVILRCVPISNHLYFYWYRQILGQKVEFLVSFYNNEISEKSEIFDDQFSVERPDGSNFTLKIRSTKLEDSAMYFCASSQAGDPYNEQFFGPGTRLTVL.

The rearrangement links TRBV15 to TRBJ1-5; no reliable D call. Per the germline V gene, CDR1 is LNHNV and CDR2 is YYDKDF (reference sequence). The CDR3 covers 14 residues. The V and J ends lost 1 base and 4 bases respectively, with 8 bases between them. The CDR3 sequence is CATSRANRNQPQHF. The CDR3 DNA is TGTGCCACCAGCAGAGCTAACAGAAATCAGCCCCAGCATTTT.

This clonotype came up many times. The genes are TRBV7-8 and TRBJ2-2; 9 nucleotides line up with TRBD1. The germline V gene has CDR1 SGHVS and CDR2 FQNEAQ. V was clipped by 5 bases and J by 6 bases; unmatched bases: 7. This CDR3 region has 15 residues. The chain's CDR3 is CASSGHRGQAGELFF. The CDR3 DNA is TGTGCCAGCAGCGGACACAGGGGGCAGGCCGGGGAGCTGTTTTTT.

This clonotype has just a few counts. The chain has TRBV7-2 and TRBJ2-1; D may be TRBD2 (6 bases). The CDR3 runs 16 residues. Per the germline V gene, CDR1 is SGHTA and CDR2 is FQGNSA. V shed 2 bases and J shed 8 bases, with 19 bases lying between them. The CDR3 DNA reads TGTGCCAGCAGCTTATGGGCCCTTCTGAGGGAGGATGAGCAGTTCTTC. Translating it yields CASSLWALLREDEQFF.

This clonotype has ten or more counts. The chain combines TRBV6-5 with TRBJ2-1, with D hard to call. Germline-derived CDR1 and CDR2 are MNHEY and SVGAGI. The CDR3 consists of 12 residues. V gave up 2 bases and J gave up 6 bases, with 5 bases separating them. The CDR3: CASSYGSNEQFF. The CDR3 DNA sequence: TGTGCCAGCAGTTACGGATCCAATGAGCAGTTCTTC.

This clonotype showed up just a few times. This chain links TRBV29-1 with TRBJ1-3, with D possibly matching TRBD1 (5 bases). V lost 4 bases and J lost 8, with 9 bases in between. The CDR3 has 11 residues. CDR1 is SQVTM and CDR2 is ANQGSEA in the germline V gene. For the CDR3, the DNA is TGCAGCGTTGTGGGGGAGGACACCATATATTTT. It codes for CSVVGEDTIYF.

The chain has TRBV20-1 and TRBJ1-1; 7 bases map to TRBD1. This CDR3 spans 15 amino acids. Germline CDR1 is DFQATT and CDR2 is SNEGSKA (reference sequence). V was pared by 6 bases and J by 1 base, with 11 bases of the junction left unmatched. The CDR3 loop is CSAPTRGDGNTEAFF. In nucleotides, the CDR3 is TGCAGTGCGCCGACCAGGGGGGATGGGAACACTGAAGCTTTCTTT.